This T cell receptor (beta chain) was sequenced in a study of identical twins. Germline CDR1 and CDR2: LGHDT and YNNKEL (reference sequence). The V end was cut by 3 bases, the J end by 4 bases, with 15 bases between. CDR3 size: 15 residues. TCRdb re-analysed the 5' RACE reads in MiXCR, keeping a single row per CDR3 protein. This table holds 500,000 to 650,000 distinct CDR3 sequences, under 8.5% found once. The sample also formed part of further work on yellow fever vaccine responses in identical twins.

The sequence came from a woman aged 18-29 years in good health. Sequencing was done on a sample of PBMCs. The chain links TRBV3-1 to TRBJ1-1; D is unclear. This chain's CDR3 is CASSHLIGVGTEAFF. CDR3 nucleotides: TGTGCCAGCAGCCACTTGATCGGCGTGGGCACTGAAGCTTTCTTT.